Each of the 10 T cell receptor beta chains below was sequenced from the same sample in a study of blood T cells in healthy people across ages. A second PCR of 7 to 11 cycles used a sample-barcoded 5' primer and a J-beta primer mix. TCRdb used MiXCR to reprocess the 5' RACE reads, holding one entry per CDR3 protein. The table records roughly 550,000 distinct CDR3 sequences, approximately 25% of them present only once. These records were also assigned to another study, of T cells of mothers and their children.

Sequencing input: blood. Receptor source: a boy younger than 18 in good health.

The chain links TRBV6-2 or TRBV6-3 to TRBJ2-2; no firm D call. CDR3 length: 12 residues. Between the trimmed V and J ends, which lost 5 bases and 5 bases, there was a span of 6 bases. Germline-derived CDR1 and CDR2 are MNHEY and SVGEGT. CDR3 protein: CASSIQTGELFF. As DNA, the CDR3 is TGTGCCAGCAGTATACAGACCGGGGAGCTGTTTTTT.

The V and J genes are TRBV20-1 and TRBJ2-5; D is uncertain. The V end lost 3 bases, the J end lost 5 bases, and 16 bases lay between the germline ends. The CDR3 loop spans 14 amino acids. Germline lookup yields CDR1 DFQATT and CDR2 SNEGSKA (reference sequence). The CDR3 DNA is TGCAGTGCTAGGGGTTGGGCCGCCGGGGAGACCCAGTACTTC. It is translated as CSARGWAAGETQYF.

V and J are TRBV20-1 and TRBJ2-1; D possibly uses TRBD1 or TRBD2 (5 bases each). V was trimmed by 1 base and J by 1 base, leaving 11 bases between them. The CDR3 totals 15 residues. The germline CDR1 and CDR2 sequences are DFQATT and SNEGSKA (reference sequence). As DNA, the CDR3 is TGCAGTGCTAGAGCTTGGGGGAGTTCCTACAATGAGCAGTTCTTC. It codes for CSARAWGSSYNEQFF.

This chain connects TRBV4-3 to TRBJ2-5, with 12 bases matching TRBD2. The germline V gene has CDR1 LGHNA and CDR2 YSLEER. The ends lost 3 bases at V and 5 bases at J; junction bases unmatched: 10. The CDR3 contains 17 residues. The CDR3 bases are TGCGCCAGCAGCCAGGGAACTGTTCTAGCGGGAGGGGAGACCCAGTACTTC. It translates to CASSQGTVLAGGETQYF.

This clonotype was counted only a few times. The chain links TRBV6-6 to TRBJ1-5, with 10 bases matching TRBD1. CDR1 and CDR2 from the germline V gene are MNHNY and SVGAGI (reference sequence). Losses at the gene ends were 3 bases for V and 6 bases for J; bases not matched to a gene: 8. CDR3 length equals 16 residues. The CDR3 coding sequence is TGTGCCAGCAGTTATTCGACAGGGGGCGCGGGTCAGCCCCAGCATTTT. Amino acid sequence: CASSYSTGGAGQPQHF.

The chain recombines TRBV4-2 with TRBJ2-5; 9 bases align to TRBD2. Germline values: CDR1 LGHNA, CDR2 YNFKEQ. This CDR3 is 17 amino acids long. With V trimmed by 0 bases and J by 4 bases, 9 bases remained unmatched. The CDR3 DNA is TGTGCCAGCAGCCAAGATCTGCTAGCGGGATCCCCAGAGACCCAGTACTTC. Amino acid sequence: CASSQDLLAGSPETQYF.

This clonotype was found once. V usage is TRBV5-5 and J usage is TRBJ1-5; 7 bases align to TRBD1. This CDR3 has 15 amino acids. V shed 3 bases and J 0 bases; nucleotides not matched to a gene: 3. The germline gives CDR1 SGHKS, CDR2 YYEKEE (reference sequence). CDR3 in amino acids: CASSSGQVSNQPQHF. CDR3 DNA: TGTGCCAGCAGCTCCGGACAGGTTAGCAATCAGCCCCAGCATTTT.

The chain is built from TRBV7-2 and TRBJ2-7; the D is unclear. From germline, CDR1 is SGHTA and CDR2 FQGNSA. Trimming pared 5 bases from V and 0 bases from J, leaving 11 bases between. The CDR3 is made up of 14 amino acids. The CDR3 reads CASSPDRPSYEQYF. The CDR3, as DNA: TGTGCCAGCAGCCCCGACCGTCCCTCCTACGAGCAGTACTTC.

This clonotype came up many times. This sequence joins TRBV29-1 and TRBJ2-5, with 11 bases aligning to TRBD2. V was pared by 4 bases and J by 1 base, with 2 bases of the junction left unmatched. CDR1 is SQVTM, CDR2 ANQGSEA, per germline. CDR3 length equals 14 residues. CDR3 sequence reads: CSVGLAGSQETQYF. The DNA of the CDR3 is TGCAGCGTTGGACTAGCGGGGTCCCAAGAGACCCAGTACTTC.

Only a few counts were recorded for this clonotype. The chain employs TRBV28 and TRBJ2-7; D unresolved. The V and J ends lost 2 bases and 2 bases respectively, with 7 bases between them. The CDR3 totals 13 residues. CDR1 MDHEN and CDR2 SYDVKM come from the germline V gene. CDR3 loop: CASSLSVTYEQYF. The DNA for the CDR3 is TGTGCCAGCAGTTTAAGTGTCACCTACGAGCAGTACTTC.